This is a list of T cell receptor beta chains from one sample in a study of beta chain features in type 1 diabetes. Data came from immunoSEQ multiplex PCR; TCRdb stores just in-frame clones and leaves some out. This sample yields a few hundred thousand clones, of which 25% to 35% are seen a single time; about 0.06% belongs to the top ten. The sample was naive CD4+ T cells from blood. These receptors were collected from a man in his late teens or twenties in good health. Both conserved end residues are trimmed from each CDR3. The order of the fields is J gene, V gene, CDR3 protein.

J: TRBJ1-3
V: TRBV29-1
CDR3: SVAWSGNTIY

J: TRBJ2-5
V: TRBV7-9
CDR3: ASSLVRGDLGETQY

J: TRBJ2-1
V: TRBV6-5
CDR3: ASSSQRYEQF

J: TRBJ2-7
V: TRBV10-3
CDR3: AISRGLDYEQY

J: TRBJ2-7
V: TRBV2
CDR3: ASSEERLMAPHEQY

J: TRBJ2-3
V: TRBV4-1
CDR3: ASSQDLAPSTDTQY

J: TRBJ2-1
V: TRBV25-1
CDR3: ASSNGRGPIGQF

J: TRBJ2-7
V: TRBV30
CDR3: AWSADSSYEQY

J: TRBJ2-3
V: TRBV20-1
CDR3: SAGFTDTQY

J: TRBJ2-1
V: TRBV29-1
CDR3: SVEDHNPFSGRSYNEQF

J: TRBJ1-2
V: TRBV15
CDR3: ATSREEGSADGYT

J: TRBJ2-7
V: TRBV14
CDR3: ASSPGFEQY

J: TRBJ2-7
V: TRBV29-1
CDR3: SVLGISYEQY

J: TRBJ2-7
V: TRBV30
CDR3: AWNSPYEQY

J: TRBJ1-2
V: TRBV30
CDR3: LFGRAEGYT